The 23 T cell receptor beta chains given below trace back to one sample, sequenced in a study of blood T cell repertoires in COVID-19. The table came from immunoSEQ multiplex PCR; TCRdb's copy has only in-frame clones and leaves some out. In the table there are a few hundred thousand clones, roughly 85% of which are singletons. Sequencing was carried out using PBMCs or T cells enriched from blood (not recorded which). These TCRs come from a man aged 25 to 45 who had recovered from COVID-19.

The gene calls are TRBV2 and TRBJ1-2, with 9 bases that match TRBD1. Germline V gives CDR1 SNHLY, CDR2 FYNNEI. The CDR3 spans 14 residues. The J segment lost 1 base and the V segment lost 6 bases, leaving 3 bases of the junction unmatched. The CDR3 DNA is TGTGCCAGCAGGACAGGGGGTGGTAACTATGGCTACACCTTC. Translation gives CASRTGGGNYGYTF.

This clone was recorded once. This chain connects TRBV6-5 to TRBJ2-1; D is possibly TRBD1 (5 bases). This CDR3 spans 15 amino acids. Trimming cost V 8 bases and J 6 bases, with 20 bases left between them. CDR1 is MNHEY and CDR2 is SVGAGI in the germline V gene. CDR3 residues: CASGPPGGAANEQFF. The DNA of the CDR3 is TGTGCCAGCGGCCCCCCAGGTGGGGCCGCCAATGAGCAGTTCTTC.

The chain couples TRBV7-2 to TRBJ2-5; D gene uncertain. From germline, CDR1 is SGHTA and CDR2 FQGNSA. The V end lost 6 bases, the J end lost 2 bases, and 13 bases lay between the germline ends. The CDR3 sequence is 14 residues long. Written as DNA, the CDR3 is TGTGCCAGCAGTCCAGCTAGGTCACAAGAGACCCAGTACTTC. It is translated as CASSPARSQETQYF.

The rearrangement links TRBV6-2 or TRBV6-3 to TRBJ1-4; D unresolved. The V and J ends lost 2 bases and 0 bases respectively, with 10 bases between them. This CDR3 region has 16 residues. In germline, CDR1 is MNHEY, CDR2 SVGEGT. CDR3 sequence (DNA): TGTGCCAGCAGTTACCTACAGCTTGCAACTAATGAAAAACTGTTTTTT. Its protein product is CASSYLQLATNEKLFF.

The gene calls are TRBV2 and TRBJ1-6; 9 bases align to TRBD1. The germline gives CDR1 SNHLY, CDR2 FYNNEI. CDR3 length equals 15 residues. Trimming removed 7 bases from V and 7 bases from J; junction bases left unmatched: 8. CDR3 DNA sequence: TGTGCCAGCACCGGACAGGGGCAAAAAAATTCACCCCTCCACTTT. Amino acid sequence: CASTGQGQKNSPLHF.

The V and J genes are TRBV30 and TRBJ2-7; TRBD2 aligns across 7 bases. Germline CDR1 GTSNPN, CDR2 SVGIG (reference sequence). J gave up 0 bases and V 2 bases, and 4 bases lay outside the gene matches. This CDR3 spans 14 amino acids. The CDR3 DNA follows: TGTGCCTGGAGTAGGGACTACAGCTCCTACGAGCAGTACTTC. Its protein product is CAWSRDYSSYEQYF.

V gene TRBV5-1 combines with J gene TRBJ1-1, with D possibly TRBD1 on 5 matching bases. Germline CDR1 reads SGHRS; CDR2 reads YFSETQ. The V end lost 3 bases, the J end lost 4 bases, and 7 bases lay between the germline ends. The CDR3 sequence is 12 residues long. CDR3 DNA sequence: TGCGCCAGCAGCTGGGGCGGCACTGAAGCTTTCTTT. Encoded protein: CASSWGGTEAFF.

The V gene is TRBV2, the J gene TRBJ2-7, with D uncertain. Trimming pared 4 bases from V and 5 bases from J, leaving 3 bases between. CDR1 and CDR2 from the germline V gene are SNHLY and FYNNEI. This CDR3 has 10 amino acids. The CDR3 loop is CASSVDEQYF. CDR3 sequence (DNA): TGTGCCAGCAGTGTCGACGAGCAGTACTTC. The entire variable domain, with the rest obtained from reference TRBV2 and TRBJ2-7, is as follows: EPEVTQTPSHQVTQMGQEVILRCVPISNHLYFYWYRQILGQKVEFLVSFYNNEISEKSEIFDDQFSVERPDGSNFTLKIRSTKLEDSAMYFCASSVDEQYFGPGTRLTVT.

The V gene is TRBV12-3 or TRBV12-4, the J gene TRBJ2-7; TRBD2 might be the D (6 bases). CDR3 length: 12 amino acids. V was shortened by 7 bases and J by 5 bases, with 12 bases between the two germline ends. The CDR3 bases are TGTGCCAGCAAAGAGGGGAGGAACGAGCAGTACTTC. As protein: CASKEGRNEQYF.

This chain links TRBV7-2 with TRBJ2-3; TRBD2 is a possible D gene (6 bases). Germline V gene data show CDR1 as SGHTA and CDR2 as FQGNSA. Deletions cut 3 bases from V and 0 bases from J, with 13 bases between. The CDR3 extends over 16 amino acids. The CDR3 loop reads CASSLRAGKSTDTQYF. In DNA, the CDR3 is TGTGCCAGCAGCTTGAGGGCGGGGAAGAGCACAGATACGCAGTATTTT.

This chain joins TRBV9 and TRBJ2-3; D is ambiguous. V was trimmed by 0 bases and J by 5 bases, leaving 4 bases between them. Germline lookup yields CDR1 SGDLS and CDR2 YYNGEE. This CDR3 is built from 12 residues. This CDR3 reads CASSVGLDTQYF. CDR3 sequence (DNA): TGTGCCAGCAGCGTAGGGCTAGATACGCAGTATTTT.

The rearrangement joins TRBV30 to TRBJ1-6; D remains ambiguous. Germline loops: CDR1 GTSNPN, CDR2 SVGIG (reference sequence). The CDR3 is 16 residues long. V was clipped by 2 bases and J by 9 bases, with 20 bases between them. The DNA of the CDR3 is TGTGCCTGGAGTCCCGATTTTGGTTCCCTTAGTTCACCCCTCCACTTT. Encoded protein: CAWSPDFGSLSSPLHF. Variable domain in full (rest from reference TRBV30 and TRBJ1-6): SQTIHQWPATLVQPVGSPLSLECTVEGTSNPNLYWYRQAAGRGLQLLFYSVGIGQISSEVPQNLSASRPQDRQFILSSKKLLLSDSGFYLCAWSPDFGSLSSPLHFGNGTRLTVT.

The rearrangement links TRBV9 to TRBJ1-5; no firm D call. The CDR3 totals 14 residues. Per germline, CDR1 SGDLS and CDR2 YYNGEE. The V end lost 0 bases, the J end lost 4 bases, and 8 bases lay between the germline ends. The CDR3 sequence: CASSVDSGNQPQHF. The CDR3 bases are TGTGCCAGCAGCGTAGACTCGGGAAATCAGCCCCAGCATTTT.

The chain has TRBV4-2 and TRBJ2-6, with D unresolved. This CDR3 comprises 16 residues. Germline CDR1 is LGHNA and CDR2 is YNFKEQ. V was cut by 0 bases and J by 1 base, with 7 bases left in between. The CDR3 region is CASSQDETSGANVLTF. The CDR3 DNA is TGTGCCAGCAGCCAAGATGAGACTTCTGGGGCCAACGTCCTGACTTTC.

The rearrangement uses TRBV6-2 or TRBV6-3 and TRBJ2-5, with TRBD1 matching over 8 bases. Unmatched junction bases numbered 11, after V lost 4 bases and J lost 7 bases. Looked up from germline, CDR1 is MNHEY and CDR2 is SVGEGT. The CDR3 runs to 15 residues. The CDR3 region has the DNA TGTGCCAGCAGTTCGCCTACAGGGGGGCCGGGGACCCAGTACTTC. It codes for CASSSPTGGPGTQYF.

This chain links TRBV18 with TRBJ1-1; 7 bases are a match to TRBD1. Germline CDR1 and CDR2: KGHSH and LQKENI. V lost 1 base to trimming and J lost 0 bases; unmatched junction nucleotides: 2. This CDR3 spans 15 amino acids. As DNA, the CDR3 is TGTGCCAGCTCACCACAGGGGGCAATGAACACTGAAGCTTTCTTT. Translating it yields CASSPQGAMNTEAFF.

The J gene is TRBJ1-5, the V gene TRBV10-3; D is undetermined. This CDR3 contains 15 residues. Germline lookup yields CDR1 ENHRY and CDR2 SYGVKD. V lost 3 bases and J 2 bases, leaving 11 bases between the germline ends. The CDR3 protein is CAISDEPEGNQPQHF. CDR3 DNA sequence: TGTGCCATCAGTGACGAGCCCGAAGGCAATCAGCCCCAGCATTTT.

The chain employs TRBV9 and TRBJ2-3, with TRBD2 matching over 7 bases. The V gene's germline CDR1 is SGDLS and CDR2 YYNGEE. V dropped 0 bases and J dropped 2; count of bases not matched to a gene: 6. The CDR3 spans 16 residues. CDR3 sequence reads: CASSVDSAGFTDTQYF. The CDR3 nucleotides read TGTGCCAGCAGCGTAGACTCAGCGGGATTCACAGATACGCAGTATTTT.

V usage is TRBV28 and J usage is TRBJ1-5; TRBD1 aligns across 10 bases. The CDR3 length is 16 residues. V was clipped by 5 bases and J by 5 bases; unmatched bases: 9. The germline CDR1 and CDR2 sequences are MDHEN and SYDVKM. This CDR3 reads CASSPGQGGPYQPQHF. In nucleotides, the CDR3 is TGTGCCAGCAGTCCCGGACAGGGGGGGCCTTATCAGCCCCAGCATTTT.

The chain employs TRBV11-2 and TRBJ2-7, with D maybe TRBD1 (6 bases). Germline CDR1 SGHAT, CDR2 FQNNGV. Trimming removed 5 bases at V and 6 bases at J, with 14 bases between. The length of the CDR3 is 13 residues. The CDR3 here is CASSPGVGSEQYF. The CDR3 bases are TGTGCCAGCAGCCCAGGGGTGGGCAGCGAGCAGTACTTC.

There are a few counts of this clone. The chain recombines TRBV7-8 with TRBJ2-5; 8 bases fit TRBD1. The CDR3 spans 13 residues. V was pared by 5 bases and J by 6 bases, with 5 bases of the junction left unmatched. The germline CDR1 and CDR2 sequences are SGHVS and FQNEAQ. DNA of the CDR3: TGTGCCAGCAGCCGGCAGGGGGCAAAGACCCAGTACTTC. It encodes CASSRQGAKTQYF. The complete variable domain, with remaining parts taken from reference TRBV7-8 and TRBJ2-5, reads GAGVSQSPRYKVAKRGQDVALRCDPISGHVSLFWYQQALGQGPEFLTYFQNEAQLDKSGLPSDRFFAERPEGSVSTLKIQRTQQEDSAVYLCASSRQGAKTQYFGPGTRLLVL.

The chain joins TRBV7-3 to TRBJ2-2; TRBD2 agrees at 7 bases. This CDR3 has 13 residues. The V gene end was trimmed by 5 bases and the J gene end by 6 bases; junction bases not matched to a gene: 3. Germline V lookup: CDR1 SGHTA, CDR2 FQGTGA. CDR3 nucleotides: TGTGCCAGCAGCCCTACTAGCGCCGGGGAGCTGTTTTTT. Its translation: CASSPTSAGELFF.

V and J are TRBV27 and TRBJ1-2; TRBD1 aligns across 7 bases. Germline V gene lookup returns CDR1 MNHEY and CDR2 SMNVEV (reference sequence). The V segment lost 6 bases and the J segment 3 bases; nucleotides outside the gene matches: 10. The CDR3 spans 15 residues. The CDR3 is CASRRTPQGYYGYTF. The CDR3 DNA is TGTGCCAGCAGACGAACACCACAGGGGTACTATGGCTACACCTTC.